The rows below give T cell receptor beta chains drawn from one sample of a study of blood T cell repertoires in COVID-19. The data were produced by immunoSEQ multiplex PCR, yet TCRdb's version contains in-frame clones alone and is incomplete. This sample carries about 210,000 clones, 84% of them seen once, and the ten largest clones take 6% to 8.5%. Material: peripheral blood. These receptors were collected from a woman aged 45 to 65 with active or convalescent COVID-19. Each CDR3 is given with its conserved first and last residue. A D gene is named only where the DNA matches it firmly. Clone size is not always given. Where it is, it says once, few, many or a class for expanded clones.

j_call clone_size d_call v_call cdr3_nt cdr3_aa
TRBJ1-1 . TRBD1 TRBV3-1/TRBV3-2 TGTGCCAGCAGCCGCCTCGGGACAGGATACACTGAAGCTTTCTTT CASSRLGTGYTEAFF
TRBJ2-2 . TRBD2 TRBV28 TGTGCCAGCAGTTCCACTAGCGGGAGCTTCCCCGGGGAGCTGTTTTTT CASSSTSGSFPGELFF
TRBJ1-1 few . TRBV6-5 TGTGCCAGCACCCCCGGAGGGACGAACACTGAAGCTTTCTTT CASTPGGTNTEAFF
TRBJ2-2 . TRBD2 TRBV7-2 TGTGCCAGCAGCCAACTGGGGAGGGCGAGCGGGGAGCTGTTTTTT CASSQLGRASGELFF
TRBJ1-2 . . TRBV10-3 TGTGCCATCAGTGAAGGCAGGGGCGATGGCTACACCTTC CAISEGRGDGYTF
TRBJ2-3 . TRBD2 TRBV9 TGTGCCAGCAATAGCGGGATGGGGGATACGCAGTATTTT CASNSGMGDTQYF
TRBJ1-1 . . TRBV11-3 TGTGCCAGCAGCTTATTAAGTGACAGTGAAGCTTTCTTT CASSLLSDSEAFF
TRBJ2-1 . . TRBV9 TGTGCCAGCAGCCCGAGGCTAGCAGGCAATGAGCAGTTCTTC CASSPRLAGNEQFF
TRBJ1-5 few . TRBV19 TGTGCCAGTAGTATTCAGAGCAATCAGCCCCAGCATTTT CASSIQSNQPQHF
TRBJ1-1 few . TRBV6-5 TGTGCCAGCAGTTACTCGAGAGGCAGTACCTCTGAAGCTTTCTTT CASSYSRGSTSEAFF
TRBJ2-2 . TRBD2 TRBV5-1 TGCGCCAGCAGCTGGAGGACTAGCTATATGTCCGGGGAGCTGTTTTTT CASSWRTSYMSGELFF
TRBJ1-5 . . TRBV10-3 TGTGCCATCAGTGAGACTGGGGCAGGGAGGATTCAGCCCCAGCATTTT CAISETGAGRIQPQHF
TRBJ1-2 . TRBD1 TRBV9 TGTGCCAGCAGCGCTTCAATCCACAGGACAGGGGATGGCTACACCTTC CASSASIHRTGDGYTF
TRBJ1-2 . . TRBV5-1 TGCGCCAGCAGCCCCCTGACGGACGCGGGTGGCTACACCTTC CASSPLTDAGGYTF
TRBJ1-1 once . TRBV6-5 TGTGCCAGCTGGGAGACTGAAGCTTTCTTT CASWETEAFF
TRBJ1-6 few TRBD1 TRBV28 TGTGCCAGCAGTATGGGACAGTCTAATTACTATAATTCACCCCTCCACTTT CASSMGQSNYYNSPLHF
TRBJ2-5 . . TRBV6-1 TGTGCCAGCAGTGAAGAGGGGCAGCAGAATGGAGAGACCCAGTACTTC CASSEEGQQNGETQYF
TRBJ2-1 . TRBD2 TRBV4-1 TGCGCCAGCAGCCAAGTGGGAGGGAACAATGAGCAGTTCTTC CASSQVGGNNEQFF
TRBJ2-7 . TRBD2 TRBV2 TGTGCCAGCACACGGGACTACGCCTACGAGCAGTACTTC CASTRDYAYEQYF
TRBJ2-1 . TRBD2 TRBV15 TGTGCCACCAGCAGTTACCTAGCGGGAGGGTACAATGAGCAGTTCTTC CATSSYLAGGYNEQFF
TRBJ1-1 . . TRBV15 TGTGCCACCAGCAGACAGAGGAGCTTGAACACTGAAGCTTTCTTT CATSRQRSLNTEAFF
TRBJ2-1 once TRBD1 TRBV18 TGTGCCAGCTCACCGGGACCGGGACAGGTGAACAATGAGCAGTTCTTC CASSPGPGQVNNEQFF
TRBJ2-7 . TRBD2 TRBV2 TGTGCCAGCAGGACTAGCGGGTTAACCTACGAGCAGTACTTC CASRTSGLTYEQYF
TRBJ1-4 . . TRBV10-3 TGTGCCATCAGGCGGGACCTGAATGAAAAACTGTTTTTT CAIRRDLNEKLFF
TRBJ2-7 . TRBD1 TRBV4-1 TGCGCCAGCAGCCCACAAAAGGGGGCGGAGGAGCAGTACTTC CASSPQKGAEEQYF
TRBJ2-3 once TRBD2 TRBV5-6 TGTGCCAGCAGCTTTTCGGGAGGGTCTGATACGCAGTATTTT CASSFSGGSDTQYF
TRBJ2-7 . . TRBV7-9 TGTGCCAGCAGCTTAACGGGCGGTGGGACAAGAAGGTCCCCCTACGAGCAGTACTTC CASSLTGGGTRRSPYEQYF
TRBJ1-2 . TRBD1 TRBV6-5 TGTGCCAGCAGTCGCCGACAGGGTAATGGCTACACCTTC CASSRRQGNGYTF
TRBJ1-4 . . TRBV6-5 TGTGCCAGCAGGGCTGACACCTTAGGGGATGAAAAACTGTTTTTT CASRADTLGDEKLFF
TRBJ1-2 . TRBD1 TRBV19 TGTGCCAGTAGTTTACGCGGACAGGGGAACTATGGCTACACCTTC CASSLRGQGNYGYTF
TRBJ1-2 . . TRBV28 TGTGCCAGCAGCGGCGTTGCTAGCGGGGAGAACTATGGCTACACCTTC CASSGVASGENYGYTF
TRBJ2-1 . TRBD2 TRBV6-1 TGTGCCAGCAGTGAAGACGGGCGGAACTTAAGAAGCGGGAGGAGGAATGAGCAGTTCTTC CASSEDGRNLRSGRRNEQFF
TRBJ1-1 once . TRBV6-1 TGTGCCAGCAGTGGGCAATTAGGGGTCGGCATGAACACTGAAGCTTTCTTT CASSGQLGVGMNTEAFF
TRBJ2-4 . TRBD1 TRBV30 TGTGCCTGGAGTGGAAATACAGGGGGCGACATTCAGTACTTC CAWSGNTGGDIQYF
TRBJ2-5 . TRBD2 TRBV28 TGTGCCAGCAGTTTGTCTAGCGGGAGGGGCCAAGAGACCCAGTACTTC CASSLSSGRGQETQYF